The clone carrying this T cell receptor beta chain was seen a single time. This record comes from a study of siplizumab effects on memory and regulatory T cells. TCRdb keeps only in-frame clones here, not all; method: immunoSEQ multiplex PCR. This table has about 50,000 clones, over 90% appearing once. Germline V CDR1 and CDR2: MGHDK, SYGVNS. V was clipped by 1 base and J by 0 bases, with 13 bases between them. This CDR3 region has 16 residues. This chain uses TRBV25-1 with TRBJ2-7; D is ambiguous. This TCR derives from a human donor in good health. The material sequenced was CD8+ T cells sorted from blood. CDR3 region: CASSEWVSQSSYEQYF. The CDR3 nucleotides read TGTGCCAGCAGTGAATGGGTCAGTCAGAGCTCCTACGAGCAGTACTTC.